This record concerns one TCR beta chain sequence. Its antigen is unknown. The CDR3 is made up of 14 amino acids. Germline V gives CDR1 MNHNY, CDR2 SVGAGI (reference sequence). This record belongs to a study of monozygotic twins with inflammatory bowel disease. Whole-study results and caveats: IBD patients showed reduced TCRbeta diversity (inverse Simpson) versus healthy co-twins. Variability in patient repertoires may have come partly from differing immunosuppressive treatments. Support for a single strong signal or clonotype associated with IBD was absent.

Each CDR3 protein gets one entry in TCRdb, which reprocessed the 5' RACE reads and gives no DNA. The repertoire table contains under 200,000 distinct CDR3 sequences. This sequence originates from a human donor with ulcerative colitis or Crohn's disease, or a healthy co-twin of an affected twin (not recorded which). This sequence joins TRBV6-6 and TRBJ1-2; TCRdb calls TRBD1, which cannot be checked without DNA. The material sequenced was blood. The CDR3 is CASATGGANYGYTF.